These T cell receptor beta chains were read from a single sample in a study of blood T cell repertoires in COVID-19. Produced via immunoSEQ multiplex PCR; TCRdb's table is partial and in-frame only. The sample has roughly 260,000 clones, around 87% seen once; the top ten hold about 2.5%. Sequencing was performed on peripheral blood. The receptors were gathered from a woman between 45 and 65 years old with acute or convalescent COVID-19. CDR3s include the opening cysteine and the closing phenylalanine or tryptophan. D genes are given only for firm matches. Clone size appears in some rows only: once, few, many, or a class for an expanded clone.

TRBV6-1	NA	TRBD1	TRBJ1-5	CASRDRGGQPQHF	TGTGCCAGCCGGGACAGGGGTGGTCAGCCCCAGCATTTT
TRBV5-1	NA	TRBD1	TRBJ1-4	CASTFGTGSEKLFF	TGCGCCAGCACTTTCGGGACAGGAAGTGAAAAACTGTTTTTT
TRBV4-3	NA	NA	TRBJ1-2	CASSQDQGRVYYGYTF	TGCGCCAGCAGCCAAGATCAGGGCCGGGTGTACTATGGCTACACCTTC
TRBV6-6	NA	TRBD1	TRBJ2-1	CASSPGTGSLYNEQFF	TGTGCCAGCAGTCCCGGGACAGGGAGTCTCTACAATGAGCAGTTCTTC
TRBV4-2	NA	NA	TRBJ1-1	CASSSQGSTEAFF	TGTGCCAGCAGCAGTCAGGGGTCCACTGAAGCTTTCTTT
TRBV6-5	NA	NA	TRBJ2-7	CASSTHRYEQYF	TGTGCCAGCAGTACACATCGTTACGAGCAGTACTTC
TRBV11-1	NA	TRBD2	TRBJ2-5	CATSGTSGTKRETQYF	TGTGCTACCTCCGGGACTAGCGGCACCAAGAGGGAGACCCAGTACTTC
TRBV10-3	once	NA	TRBJ2-1	CAISPPGLGAPFF	TGTGCCATCAGCCCTCCAGGGTTGGGGGCCCCGTTCTTC
TRBV6-2/TRBV6-3	NA	TRBD1	TRBJ2-1	CASSLTGDNEQFF	TGTGCCAGCAGTTTAACAGGGGACAATGAGCAGTTCTTC
TRBV11-1	NA	TRBD2	TRBJ2-1	CASSSGTSGAYNEQFF	TGTGCCAGCAGCTCTGGGACTAGCGGGGCCTACAATGAGCAGTTCTTC
TRBV19	many	TRBD1	TRBJ1-2	CASSISGGNHYGYTF	TGTGCCAGTAGTATCTCAGGGGGCAACCACTATGGCTACACCTTC
TRBV5-4	NA	NA	TRBJ1-2	CASSTQGLYGYTF	TGTGCCAGCAGCACCCAGGGCCTCTATGGCTACACCTTC
TRBV19	few	TRBD1	TRBJ2-2	CASSIDRDTGELFF	TGTGCCAGTAGTATCGACAGGGACACCGGGGAGCTGTTTTTT
TRBV5-1	NA	TRBD2	TRBJ2-1	CASSTGTSSYNEQFF	TGCGCCAGCAGCACCGGGACTAGCTCCTACAATGAGCAGTTCTTC
TRBV27	NA	NA	TRBJ1-5	CASSSGERGQPQHF	TGTGCCAGCAGTTCGGGTGAGCGAGGGCAGCCCCAGCATTTT
TRBV5-1	NA	NA	TRBJ2-7	CASSLDPWRDSYEQYF	TGCGCCAGCAGCTTGGATCCTTGGAGGGACTCCTACGAGCAGTACTTC
TRBV20-1	NA	NA	TRBJ2-1	CSASDPFRGSSYNEQFF	TGCAGTGCTAGTGACCCTTTTCGGGGAAGCTCCTACAATGAGCAGTTCTTC
TRBV6-5	once	TRBD1	TRBJ1-3	CASSRQGNSGNTIYF	TGTGCCAGCAGTCGACAGGGGAACTCTGGAAACACCATATATTTT
TRBV19	NA	TRBD2	TRBJ2-7	CASSIPASGASYEQYF	TGTGCCAGTAGTATTCCGGCTAGCGGGGCCTCCTACGAGCAGTACTTC
TRBV2	NA	NA	TRBJ1-4	CASSKGIEKLFF	TGTGCCAGCAGTAAGGGGATTGAAAAACTGTTTTTT
TRBV7-2	NA	TRBD1	TRBJ1-1	CASSLDRTNTEAFF	TGTGCCAGCAGCTTGGACAGGACGAACACTGAAGCTTTCTTT
TRBV7-9	NA	NA	TRBJ1-5	CASGPGGVNQPQHF	TGTGCCAGCGGGCCCGGCGGGGTCAATCAGCCCCAGCATTTT
TRBV9	NA	NA	TRBJ2-5	CASSVAGGGMETQYF	TGTGCCAGCAGCGTAGCGGGAGGGGGCATGGAGACCCAGTACTTC
TRBV7-3	NA	NA	TRBJ1-1	CASSLGAGLNTEAFF	TGTGCCAGCAGCTTGGGGGCAGGATTGAACACTGAAGCTTTCTTT
TRBV28	NA	NA	TRBJ2-7	CASSFPPFAGLTEQYF	TGTGCCAGCAGTTTTCCCCCCTTTGCGGGTCTTACTGAGCAGTACTTC